These 7 T cell receptor beta chains came from one sample sequenced in a study of identical twins' blood T cells. TCRdb re-analysed the 5' RACE reads in MiXCR, keeping a single row per CDR3 protein. Among a few hundred thousand distinct CDR3 sequences, roughly 30% were seen once, and the ten largest hold 6% to 7%. Sequencing was performed on PBMCs. The receptors were sampled from a woman aged 18-49 years in good health.

This clonotype came up a few times. The rearrangement joins TRBV20-1 to TRBJ1-1; 11 positions agree with TRBD1. There are 14 residues in the CDR3. The germline V gene encodes CDR1 DFQATT and CDR2 SNEGSKA (reference sequence). The ends lost 5 bases at V and 5 bases at J; junction bases unmatched: 7. CDR3 in DNA: TGCAGTGCTTTCACGGGACAGGGGGGAACTGAAGCTTTCTTT. Protein: CSAFTGQGGTEAFF.

This clonotype was found many times. The rearrangement joins TRBV19 to TRBJ2-1, with D uncertain. The CDR3 sequence is 13 residues long. CDR1 and CDR2 (germline): LNHDA, SQIVND (reference sequence). V was shortened by 6 bases and J by 0 bases, with 6 bases between the two germline ends. As DNA, the CDR3 is TGTGCCAGTAGCCCTACCTCCTACAATGAGCAGTTCTTC. It yields the protein CASSPTSYNEQFF.

This rearrangement joins TRBV2 to TRBJ1-2, with D perhaps matching TRBD1 (5 bases). CDR1 SNHLY and CDR2 FYNNEI come from the germline V gene. V was cut by 5 bases and J by 6 bases, with 13 bases left in between. This CDR3 has 13 amino acids. This CDR3 is CASSRVKDNGYTF. CDR3 sequence (DNA): TGTGCCAGCAGTCGGGTCAAGGACAATGGCTACACCTTC.

This chain joins TRBV6-1 and TRBJ1-1; D is uncertain. CDR3 length: 14 amino acids. Germline V lookup: CDR1 MNHNS, CDR2 SASEGT. V gave up 4 bases and J gave up 3 bases, with 12 bases separating them. The DNA of the CDR3 is TGTGCCAGCAGTGGGTCAGGATGGGACACTGAAGCTTTCTTT. As protein: CASSGSGWDTEAFF.

Only a few counts were recorded for this clonotype. The V call is TRBV20-1, the J call TRBJ2-3; 10 positions agree with TRBD2. V dropped 3 bases and J dropped 7; count of bases not matched to a gene: 4. Germline V gene sequence: CDR1 DFQATT, CDR2 SNEGSKA (reference sequence). The CDR3 runs to 13 residues. CDR3 protein: CSARLAGVNTQYF. DNA of the CDR3: TGCAGTGCTAGGCTAGCGGGAGTAAATACGCAGTATTTT.

This clonotype was seen only a few times. V is TRBV6-5 and J is TRBJ1-1; D remains ambiguous. Trimming stripped 1 base from V and 14 bases from J, with 14 bases between. This CDR3 region has 12 residues. The V gene's germline CDR1 is MNHEY and CDR2 SVGAGI. This CDR3 reads CASSYYLGSLFF. CDR3 nucleotide sequence: TGTGCCAGCAGTTACTATCTGGGCAGCCTATTCTTT.

The V gene is TRBV4-2, the J gene TRBJ1-1; 9 nucleotides agree with TRBD1. V trimming: 4 bases; J trimming: 6 bases; junction bases outside the gene matches: 12. CDR1 and CDR2 (germline): LGHNA, YNFKEQ. The CDR3 extends over 16 amino acids. CDR3 nucleotides: TGTGCCAGCAGCCCTAAAAAGGGACAGGGAGTGCCTGAAGCTTTCTTT. It codes for CASSPKKGQGVPEAFF.